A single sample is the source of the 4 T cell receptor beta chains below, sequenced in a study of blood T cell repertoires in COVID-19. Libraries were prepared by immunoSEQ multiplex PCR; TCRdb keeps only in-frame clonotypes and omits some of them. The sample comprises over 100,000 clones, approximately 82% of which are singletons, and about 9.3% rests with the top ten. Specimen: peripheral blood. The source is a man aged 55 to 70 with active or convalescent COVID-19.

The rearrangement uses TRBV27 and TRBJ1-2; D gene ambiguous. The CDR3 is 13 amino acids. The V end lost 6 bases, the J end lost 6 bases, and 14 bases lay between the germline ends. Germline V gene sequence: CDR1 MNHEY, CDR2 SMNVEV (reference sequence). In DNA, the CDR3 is TGTGCCAGCAGACCCACGGGTCGCGATGGCTACACCTTC. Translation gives CASRPTGRDGYTF.

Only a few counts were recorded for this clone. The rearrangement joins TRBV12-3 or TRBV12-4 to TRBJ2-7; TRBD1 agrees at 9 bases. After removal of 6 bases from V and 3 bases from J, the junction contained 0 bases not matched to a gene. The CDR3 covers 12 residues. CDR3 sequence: CASRGQGYEQYF. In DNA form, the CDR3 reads TGTGCCAGCAGGGGACAGGGCTACGAGCAGTACTTC.

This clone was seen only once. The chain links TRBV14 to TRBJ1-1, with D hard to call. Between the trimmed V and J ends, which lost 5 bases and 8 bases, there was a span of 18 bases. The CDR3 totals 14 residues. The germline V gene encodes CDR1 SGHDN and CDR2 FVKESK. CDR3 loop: CASSRSGGILEAFF. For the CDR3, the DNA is TGTGCCAGCAGCAGGTCCGGAGGGATTCTGGAAGCTTTCTTT. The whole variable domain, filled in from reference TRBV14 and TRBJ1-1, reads EAGVTQFPSHSVIEKGQTVTLRCDPISGHDNLYWYRRVMGKEIKFLLHFVKESKQDESGMPNNRFLAERTGGTYSTLKVQPAELEDSGVYFCASSRSGGILEAFFGQGTRLTVV.

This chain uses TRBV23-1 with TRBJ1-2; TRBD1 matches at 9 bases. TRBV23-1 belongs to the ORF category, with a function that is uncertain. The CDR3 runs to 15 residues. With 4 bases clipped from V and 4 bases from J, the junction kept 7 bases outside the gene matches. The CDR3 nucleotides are TGCGCCAGCAGTCTCCGGGACAGGGACCTCTATGGCTACACCTTC. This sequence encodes CASSLRDRDLYGYTF.